This TCR beta chain comes out of a study of T-cell reconstitution after alpha-beta-depleted transplantation in children. Study-level findings and limits: At one year after transplant, newly produced T cells mostly accounted for T-cell counts and diversity. It was reported that alpha-beta T cells came from several hundred expanded graft clones (about two months after transplant).

Unique molecular identifiers were built into the TCRbeta library. TCRdb reprocessed the PCR reads with MiXCR, giving one entry per CDR3 protein. The sample holds around 450,000 distinct CDR3 sequences, roughly 44% seen once. Worth noting for this clonotype: Antigen specificity is unknown.

This CDR3 region has 14 residues. The V end lost 1 base, the J end lost 9 bases, and 13 bases lay between the germline ends. Germline CDR1 MNHEY, CDR2 SVGEGT. Specimen: PBMCs, collected before TCRalphabeta/CD19-depleted stem cell transplant. The J gene is TRBJ2-1, the V gene TRBV6-2 or TRBV6-3, with D possibly matching TRBD2 (6 bases). This receptor was identified in a girl aged 2 to 10 with aplastic anemia, due to receive a stem cell transplant. CDR3 coding DNA: TGTGCCAGCAGTTACTTGCTTTTGGGGGGTGAGCAGTTCTTC. Encoded protein: CASSYLLLGGEQFF.